Sequencing of this TCR beta chain was carried out in a study of T cells of healthy individuals. A single record per CDR3 protein comes from TCRdb applying MiXCR to the 5' RACE reads. The sample shows 75,000 to 95,000 distinct CDR3 sequences, roughly 5% of them seen only once. Germline loops: CDR1 SQVTM, CDR2 ANQGSEA. The CDR3 has 13 amino acids. V lost 3 bases and J lost 0, with 8 bases in between. This clonotype has a count of ten or more. This chain connects TRBV29-1 to TRBJ1-1; D might be TRBD1 (6 bases). The clonotype was recovered from a female donor in good health. CDR3 DNA: TGCAGCGTTGATAGGACAGTGAACACTGAAGCTTTCTTT. The encoded protein is CSVDRTVNTEAFF.